These 21 T cell receptor beta chains were all obtained from the same sample, sequenced in a study of T cell responses to AZD1222 COVID-19 vaccine. TCRdb's table, derived via immunoSEQ multiplex PCR, lists solely in-frame clones and lacks some. The data hold some 91,000 clones, with around 86% observed a single time. The starting material was peripheral blood, obtained on day 0 of AZD1222 vaccination. Receptor source: an adult in good health.

V gene TRBV6-5 combines with J gene TRBJ2-7; D is uncertain. Trimming took 2 bases from V and 2 from J, leaving 10 bases between them. CDR1 and CDR2 from the germline V gene are MNHEY and SVGAGI. This CDR3 has 14 residues. The CDR3 region is CASSYGPLAYEQYF. The CDR3 DNA reads as TGTGCCAGCAGTTACGGTCCCTTAGCCTACGAGCAGTACTTC.

The chain is built from TRBV12-3 or TRBV12-4 and TRBJ1-6; TRBD1 matches at 7 bases. The CDR3 is 12 amino acids. After removal of 8 bases from V and 10 bases from J, the junction contained 5 bases not matched to a gene. CDR3 in amino acids: CASGPGGSPLHF. The CDR3 DNA reads TGTGCCAGCGGCCCAGGGGGGTCACCCCTCCACTTT.

The V gene is TRBV30, the J gene TRBJ1-4; D call uncertain. The CDR3 is 16 residues long. V was clipped by 4 bases and J by 4 bases, with 19 bases between them. The germline V gene has CDR1 GTSNPN and CDR2 SVGIG (reference sequence). DNA of the CDR3: TGTGCCTGGACCCAACGCCCGGGCCTCTTTAATGAAAAACTGTTTTTT. Translated: CAWTQRPGLFNEKLFF. The complete variable domain, with remaining parts taken from reference TRBV30 and TRBJ1-4, reads SQTIHQWPATLVQPVGSPLSLECTVEGTSNPNLYWYRQAAGRGLQLLFYSVGIGQISSEVPQNLSASRPQDRQFILSSKKLLLSDSGFYLCAWTQRPGLFNEKLFFGSGTQLSVL.

Regarding this clone: An end of the junction does not agree with germline; a read error may underlie this. This chain links TRBV6-5 with TRBJ2-6; D is ambiguous. The CDR3 consists of 16 residues. Germline V lookup: CDR1 MNHEY, CDR2 SVGAGI. CDR3 nucleotides: TGTGCCAGCAGTTATGGCATAACCTCTGCGGCCAACGTCCTGACTTTC. Its protein is CASSYGITSAANVLTF.

V and J are TRBV9 and TRBJ2-2; 8 nucleotides line up with TRBD1. Germline V gives CDR1 SGDLS, CDR2 YYNGEE. V lost 4 bases, J lost 7 bases, and 6 bases stayed unmatched. There are 14 residues in the CDR3. In DNA form, the CDR3 reads TGTGCCAGCAGCTCCAGGACAGGGATCGGGGAGCTGTTTTTT. Its translation: CASSSRTGIGELFF. Together with reference TRBV9 and TRBJ2-2, the CDR3 gives the full variable domain: DSGVTQTPKHLITATGQRVTLRCSPRSGDLSVYWYQQSLDQGLQFLIQYYNGEERAKGNILERFSAQQFPDLHSELNLSSLELGDSALYFCASSSRTGIGELFFGEGSRLTVL.

The rearrangement joins TRBV30 to TRBJ2-1; possibly TRBD1 or TRBD2 for D (5 bases each). V lost 1 base, J lost 8 bases, and 12 bases lay in between. Germline values: CDR1 GTSNPN, CDR2 SVGIG (reference sequence). The CDR3 extends over 13 amino acids. CDR3 sequence (DNA): TGTGCCTGGAGTGGAGGGGTTGTCGATGAGCAGTTCTTC. This codes for CAWSGGVVDEQFF.

The chain employs TRBV14 and TRBJ2-4; possibly TRBD1 or TRBD2 for D (5 bases each). The germline V gene has CDR1 SGHDN and CDR2 FVKESK. The CDR3 extends over 16 amino acids. Trimming took off 4 bases at V and 1 base at J, with 14 bases between the two ends. The CDR3 nucleotides read TGTGCCAGCAGCCCCAGAGGGGAAATTGCCAAAAACATTCAGTACTTC. Protein sequence: CASSPRGEIAKNIQYF.

The V gene is TRBV6-5, the J gene TRBJ2-1; TRBD1 aligns across 7 bases. The CDR3 runs 14 residues. Trimming at V came to 6 bases and at J to 6 bases, leaving 8 bases not matched to a gene. Germline CDR1 and CDR2: MNHEY and SVGAGI. CDR3 residues: CASRLGQPFNEQFF. CDR3 in DNA: TGTGCCAGCAGGCTGGGACAGCCCTTCAATGAGCAGTTCTTC.

V is TRBV7-2 and J is TRBJ2-2, with TRBD2 matching 11 bases. Germline V CDR1 and CDR2: SGHTA, FQGNSA. The junction had 3 bases not matched to a gene; V was cut back by 5 bases and J by 1 base. The CDR3 extends over 16 amino acids. The CDR3 here is CASSRGLAGNTGELFF. The CDR3 bases are TGTGCCAGCAGCCGCGGACTAGCGGGGAACACCGGGGAGCTGTTTTTT.

The J gene is TRBJ2-7, the V gene TRBV7-9, with 10 positions matching TRBD2. The CDR3 loop spans 15 amino acids. J gave up 5 bases and V 5 bases, and 9 bases lay outside the gene matches. Germline assignment: CDR1 SEHNR and CDR2 FQNEAQ (reference sequence). As DNA, the CDR3 is TGTGCCAGCAGCCTCCTTAGCGGGAGGAGGGACGAGCAGTACTTC. Protein product: CASSLLSGRRDEQYF.

This sequence joins TRBV11-2 and TRBJ2-3; tentative D call: TRBD2 (6 bases). Trimming shortened V by 6 bases and J by 6 bases, and 13 bases separated the two germline ends. The germline CDR1 and CDR2 sequences are SGHAT and FQNNGV. CDR3 length: 13 residues. CDR3 in DNA: TGTGCCAGCAGACGACTAGAAGCGGATACGCAGTATTTT. Translation: CASRRLEADTQYF.

The V call is TRBV7-2, the J call TRBJ2-5; unclear D gene. Trimming shortened V by 1 base and J by 5 bases, and 8 bases separated the two germline ends. The germline gives CDR1 SGHTA, CDR2 FQGNSA. The CDR3 has 13 residues. CDR3 loop: CASSLGNGETQYF. CDR3 bases: TGTGCCAGCAGCTTAGGAAATGGGGAGACCCAGTACTTC.

The rearrangement joins TRBV6-5 to TRBJ2-2, with D possibly called TRBD1 or TRBD2 (5 bases each). The germline gives CDR1 MNHEY, CDR2 SVGAGI. The CDR3 is 15 amino acids. V shed 4 bases and J shed 0 bases, with 9 bases lying between them. The CDR3 loop reads CASSFRDANTGELFF. In DNA, the CDR3 is TGTGCCAGCAGTTTCCGGGACGCGAACACCGGGGAGCTGTTTTTT.

This clone was seen a handful of times. The chain links TRBV30 to TRBJ2-2; possible D gene TRBD1, 7 bases. Germline-derived CDR1 and CDR2 are GTSNPN and SVGIG (reference sequence). V was clipped by 1 base and J by 5 bases, with 14 bases between them. The CDR3 totals 15 residues. The CDR3 bases are TGTGCCTGGAGTGAGGACAGGAGGGAAACCGGGGAGCTGTTTTTT. It translates to CAWSEDRRETGELFF.

The CDR3 coding sequence is TGTGCCAGCAGTCACAGGGGGCCCTACAATGAGCAGTTCTTC. Its translation: CASSHRGPYNEQFF. This chain uses TRBV6-2 or TRBV6-3 with TRBJ2-1; TRBD1 aligns across 9 bases. The CDR3 is 14 residues long. The germline CDR1 and CDR2 sequences are MNHEY and SVGEGT. V shed 5 bases and J 2 bases; nucleotides not matched to a gene: 1.

The gene calls are TRBV10-3 and TRBJ2-3; D is uncertain. Germline CDR1 reads ENHRY; CDR2 reads SYGVKD. This CDR3 is 16 amino acids long. V was pared by 0 bases and J by 0 bases, with 10 bases between. CDR3 DNA: TGTGCCATCAGTGAGTCGGTGCAATCTAGCACAGATACGCAGTATTTT. This codes for CAISESVQSSTDTQYF.

V and J are TRBV6-8 and TRBJ2-7, with 8 bases that match TRBD1. The ends lost 3 bases at V and 1 base at J; junction bases unmatched: 8. Germline V CDR1 and CDR2: MNHGY, SAAAGT. This CDR3 is built from 16 residues. The chain's CDR3 is CASSYDRDRSSYEQYF. CDR3 in DNA: TGTGCCAGCAGTTATGACAGGGACAGGTCTTCCTACGAGCAGTACTTC.

The chain carries TRBV7-2 and TRBJ2-3, with D uncertain. CDR3 length equals 13 residues. Between the trimmed V and J ends, which lost 1 base and 4 bases, there was a span of 6 bases. CDR1 is SGHTA, CDR2 FQGNSA, per germline. The CDR3 sequence is CASSLVAPDTQYF. CDR3 nucleotides: TGTGCCAGCAGCTTAGTAGCACCAGATACGCAGTATTTT. The variable domain in full, with the rest retrieved from reference TRBV7-2 and TRBJ2-3, is GAGVSQSPSNKVTEKGKDVELRCDPISGHTALYWYRQSLGQGLEFLIYFQGNSAPDKSGLPSDRFSAERTGGSVSTLTIQRTQQEDSAVYLCASSLVAPDTQYFGPGTRLTVL.

The chain joins TRBV6-5 to TRBJ2-7; 11 bases align to TRBD2. J gave up 0 bases and V 4 bases, and 2 bases lay outside the gene matches. CDR3 size: 15 residues. The germline gives CDR1 MNHEY, CDR2 SVGAGI. Written as DNA, the CDR3 is TGTGCCAGCAGTTTCACTAGCGGGGGCTCCTACGAGCAGTACTTC. Translating gives CASSFTSGGSYEQYF.

J is TRBJ1-2 and V is TRBV20-1, with D unclear. There are 10 residues in the CDR3. V was clipped by 3 bases and J by 6 bases, with 5 bases between them. The germline gives CDR1 DFQATT, CDR2 SNEGSKA (reference sequence). As DNA, the CDR3 is TGCAGTGCTAGGAGTGATGGCTACACCTTC. Residues: CSARSDGYTF.

CDR3 bases: TGTGCCAGCAGCCAAGGCCGTCGGGACTATGGCTACACCTTC. Protein product: CASSQGRRDYGYTF. The V gene is TRBV14, the J gene TRBJ1-2; D remains ambiguous. The CDR3 length is 14 residues. Germline CDR1 reads SGHDN; CDR2 reads FVKESK. V was pared by 1 base and J by 3 bases, with 9 bases between.